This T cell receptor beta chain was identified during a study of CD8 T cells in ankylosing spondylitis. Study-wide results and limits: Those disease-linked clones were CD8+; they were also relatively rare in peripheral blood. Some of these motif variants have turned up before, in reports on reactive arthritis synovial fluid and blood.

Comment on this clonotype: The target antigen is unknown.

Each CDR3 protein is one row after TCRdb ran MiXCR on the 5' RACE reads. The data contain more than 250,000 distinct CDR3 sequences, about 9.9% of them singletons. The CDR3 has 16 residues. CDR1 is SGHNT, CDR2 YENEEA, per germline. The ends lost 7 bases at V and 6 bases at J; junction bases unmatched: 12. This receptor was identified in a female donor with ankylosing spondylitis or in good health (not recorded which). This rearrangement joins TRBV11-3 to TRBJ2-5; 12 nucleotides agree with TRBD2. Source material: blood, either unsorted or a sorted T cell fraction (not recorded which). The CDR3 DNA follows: TGTGCCAGCAACCCCGGACTAGCGGGAAATGTAAAGACCCAGTACTTC. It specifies CASNPGLAGNVKTQYF.